The rows below give T cell receptor beta chains drawn from one sample of a study of blood T cells in healthy people across ages. From the 5' RACE reads, TCRdb called clonotypes with MiXCR, one entry per CDR3 protein. Among roughly 1,500,000 distinct CDR3 sequences listed, 42% were seen once. Sequencing was performed on blood. The receptors come from a young woman in good health. Both conserved end residues are part of each CDR3. D genes are given only for firm matches.

V gene,D gene,CDR3 protein
TRBV5-1,NA,CASSVTGTRDEQFF
TRBV13,NA,CASSSGQILNNEQFF
TRBV20-1,NA,CSASSTTSMGYTF
TRBV15,NA,CATSRDMGTSQPQHF
TRBV7-9,NA,CASSLAGRGRMNTEAFF
TRBV12-5,TRBD1,CASGSTGTGGIRAETQYF
TRBV20-1,NA,CSRRGAIQETQYF
TRBV3-1,NA,CASRLGPSYNEQFF
TRBV5-6,NA,CASSLDLNSVPGGGYTF
TRBV7-3,TRBD1,CASSLTGTATNEKLFF
TRBV12-3/TRBV12-4,TRBD1,CASSLVSTGVPSYGYTF
TRBV20-1,TRBD2,CSALAGSAGELFF
TRBV20-1,NA,CKSTGDTQYF
TRBV5-1,NA,CASSAEGITNTGELFF
TRBV4-2,NA,CASSHNRDGGLDEQFF
TRBV5-1,NA,CASSLGGNQETQFF
TRBV7-9,NA,CASSPVARLNTEPFF
TRBV25-1,NA,CASSDIGPGGETQYF
TRBV6-6,NA,CASSYRIESTYEQYF
TRBV20-1,NA,CSAPPQGVLLWVTQYF
TRBV6-4,TRBD2,CASSELAGGPLWTQYF
TRBV12-3/TRBV12-4,NA,CASSPGQAYEQYF
TRBV12-3/TRBV12-4,TRBD2,CASSPGLAGTGEQFF
TRBV7-9,TRBD2,CASSLVVSGMDEQFF
TRBV5-8,TRBD2,CASSLGKWTSGRTDTQYF
TRBV5-6,NA,CASSLEPGLGYNEQFF
TRBV12-3/TRBV12-4,NA,CASSFRREVGEQYF
TRBV6-1,NA,CASSEALDSSNYGYTF